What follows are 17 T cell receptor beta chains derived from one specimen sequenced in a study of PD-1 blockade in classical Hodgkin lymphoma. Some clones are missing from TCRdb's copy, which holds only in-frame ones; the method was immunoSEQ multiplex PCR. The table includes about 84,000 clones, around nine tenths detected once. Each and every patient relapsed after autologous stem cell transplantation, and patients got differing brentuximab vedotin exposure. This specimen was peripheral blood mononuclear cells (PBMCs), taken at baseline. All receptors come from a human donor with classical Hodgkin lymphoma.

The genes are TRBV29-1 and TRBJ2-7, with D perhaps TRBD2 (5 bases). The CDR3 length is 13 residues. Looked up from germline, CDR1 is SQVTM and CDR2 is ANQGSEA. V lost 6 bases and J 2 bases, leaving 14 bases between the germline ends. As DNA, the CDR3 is TGCAGCGTCGCCCCGGGATCCGCCTACGAGCAGTACTTC. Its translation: CSVAPGSAYEQYF.

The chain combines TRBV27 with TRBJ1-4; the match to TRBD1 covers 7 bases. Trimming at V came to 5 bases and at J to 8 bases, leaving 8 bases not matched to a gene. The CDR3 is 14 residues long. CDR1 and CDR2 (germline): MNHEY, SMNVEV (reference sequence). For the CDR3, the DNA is TGTGCCAGCAGTCCAGGGGGGGCAGGAGAAAAACTGTTTTTT. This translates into CASSPGGAGEKLFF.

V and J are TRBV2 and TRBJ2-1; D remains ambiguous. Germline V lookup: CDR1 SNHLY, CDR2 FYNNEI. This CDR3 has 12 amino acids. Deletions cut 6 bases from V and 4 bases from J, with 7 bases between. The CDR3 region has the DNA TGTGCCAGCAGACCTCAGTACAATGAGCAGTTCTTC. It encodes CASRPQYNEQFF. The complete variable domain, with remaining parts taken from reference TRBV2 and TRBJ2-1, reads EPEVTQTPSHQVTQMGQEVILRCVPISNHLYFYWYRQILGQKVEFLVSFYNNEISEKSEIFDDQFSVERPDGSNFTLKIRSTKLEDSAMYFCASRPQYNEQFFGPGTRLTVL.

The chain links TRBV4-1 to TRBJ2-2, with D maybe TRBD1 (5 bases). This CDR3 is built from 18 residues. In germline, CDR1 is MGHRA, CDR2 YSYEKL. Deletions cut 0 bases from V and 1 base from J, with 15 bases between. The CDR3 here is CASSQDPWQGRNTGELFF. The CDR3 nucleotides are TGCGCCAGCAGCCAAGACCCTTGGCAGGGCCGGAACACCGGGGAGCTGTTTTTT.

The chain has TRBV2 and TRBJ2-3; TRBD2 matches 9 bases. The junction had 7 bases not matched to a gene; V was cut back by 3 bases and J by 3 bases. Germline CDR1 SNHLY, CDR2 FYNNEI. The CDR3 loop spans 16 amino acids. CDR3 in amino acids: CASSERAGGGTDTQYF. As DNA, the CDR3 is TGTGCCAGCAGTGAGAGGGCGGGAGGGGGGACAGATACGCAGTATTTT.

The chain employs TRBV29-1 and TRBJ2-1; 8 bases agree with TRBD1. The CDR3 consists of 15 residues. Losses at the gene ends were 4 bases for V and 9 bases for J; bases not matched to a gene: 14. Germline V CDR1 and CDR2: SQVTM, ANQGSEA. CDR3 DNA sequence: TGCAGCGTTGCCCCCCAGGGGGCGCGGGTAGGTGAGCAGTTCTTC. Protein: CSVAPQGARVGEQFF.

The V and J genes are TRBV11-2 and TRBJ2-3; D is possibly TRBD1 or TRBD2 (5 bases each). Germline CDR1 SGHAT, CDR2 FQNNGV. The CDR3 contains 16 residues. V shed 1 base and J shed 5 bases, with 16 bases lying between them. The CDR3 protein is CASSLASRTGQDTQYF. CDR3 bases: TGTGCCAGCAGCTTAGCCTCGCGGACGGGGCAAGATACGCAGTATTTT.

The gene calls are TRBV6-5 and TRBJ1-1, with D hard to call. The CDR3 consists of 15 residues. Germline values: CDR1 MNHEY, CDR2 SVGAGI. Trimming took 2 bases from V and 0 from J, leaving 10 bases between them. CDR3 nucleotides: TGTGCCAGCAGTTACGGTAGCCACATGAACACTGAAGCTTTCTTT. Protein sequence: CASSYGSHMNTEAFF.

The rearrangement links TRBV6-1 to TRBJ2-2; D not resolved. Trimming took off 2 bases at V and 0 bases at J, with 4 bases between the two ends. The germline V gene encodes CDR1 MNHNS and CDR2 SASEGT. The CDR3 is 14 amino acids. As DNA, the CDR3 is TGTGCCAGCAGTGAAATTACGAACACCGGGGAGCTGTTTTTT. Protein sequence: CASSEITNTGELFF.

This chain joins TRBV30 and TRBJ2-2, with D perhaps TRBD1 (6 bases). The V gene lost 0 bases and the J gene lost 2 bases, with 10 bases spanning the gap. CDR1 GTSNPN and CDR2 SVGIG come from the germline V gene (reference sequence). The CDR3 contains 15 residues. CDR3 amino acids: CAWSVGQINTGELFF. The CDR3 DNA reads TGTGCCTGGAGTGTTGGACAGATTAACACCGGGGAGCTGTTTTTT.

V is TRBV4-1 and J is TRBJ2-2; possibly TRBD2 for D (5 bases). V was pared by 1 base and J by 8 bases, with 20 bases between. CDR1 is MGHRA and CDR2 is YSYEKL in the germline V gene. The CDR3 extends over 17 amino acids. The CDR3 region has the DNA TGCGCCAGCAGCCAAGGTGGTCTAGCCGCCCGAGCGGGGGAGCTGTTTTTT. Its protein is CASSQGGLAARAGELFF.

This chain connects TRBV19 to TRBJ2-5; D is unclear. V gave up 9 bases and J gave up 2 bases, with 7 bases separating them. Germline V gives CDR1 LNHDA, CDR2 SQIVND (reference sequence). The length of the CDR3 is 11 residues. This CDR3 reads CASQLQETQYF. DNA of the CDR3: TGTGCCAGCCAGCTACAAGAGACCCAGTACTTC.

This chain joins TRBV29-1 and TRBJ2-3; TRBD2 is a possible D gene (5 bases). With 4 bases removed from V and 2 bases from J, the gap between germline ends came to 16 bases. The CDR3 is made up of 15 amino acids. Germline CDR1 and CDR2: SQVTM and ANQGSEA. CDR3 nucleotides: TGCAGCGTTGTATACGGGGTGGGTTACACAGATACGCAGTATTTT. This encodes CSVVYGVGYTDTQYF.

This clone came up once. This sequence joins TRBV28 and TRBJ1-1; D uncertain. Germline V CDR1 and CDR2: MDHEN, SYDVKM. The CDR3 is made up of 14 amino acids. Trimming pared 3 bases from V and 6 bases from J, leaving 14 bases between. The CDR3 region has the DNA TGTGCCAGCAGTTTCGGAGGAGGTTACGCTGAAGCTTTCTTT. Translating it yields CASSFGGGYAEAFF.

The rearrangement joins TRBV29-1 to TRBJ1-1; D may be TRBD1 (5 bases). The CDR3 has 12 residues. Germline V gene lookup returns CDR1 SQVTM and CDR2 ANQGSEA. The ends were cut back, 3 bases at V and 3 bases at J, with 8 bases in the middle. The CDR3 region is CSVDQGHTEAFF. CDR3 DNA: TGCAGCGTTGATCAGGGCCACACTGAAGCTTTCTTT.

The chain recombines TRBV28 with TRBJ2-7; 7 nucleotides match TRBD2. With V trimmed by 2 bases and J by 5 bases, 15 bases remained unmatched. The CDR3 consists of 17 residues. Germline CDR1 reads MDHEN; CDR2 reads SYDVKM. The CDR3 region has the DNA TGTGCCAGCAGTTTACCCTACGGGAGGTCAAAAAAGGACGAGCAGTACTTC. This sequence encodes CASSLPYGRSKKDEQYF.

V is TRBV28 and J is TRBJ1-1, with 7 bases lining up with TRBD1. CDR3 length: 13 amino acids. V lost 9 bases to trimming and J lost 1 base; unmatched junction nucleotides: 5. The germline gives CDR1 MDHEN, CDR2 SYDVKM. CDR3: CASKTGWNTEAFF. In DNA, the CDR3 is TGTGCCAGTAAGACAGGGTGGAACACTGAAGCTTTCTTT.